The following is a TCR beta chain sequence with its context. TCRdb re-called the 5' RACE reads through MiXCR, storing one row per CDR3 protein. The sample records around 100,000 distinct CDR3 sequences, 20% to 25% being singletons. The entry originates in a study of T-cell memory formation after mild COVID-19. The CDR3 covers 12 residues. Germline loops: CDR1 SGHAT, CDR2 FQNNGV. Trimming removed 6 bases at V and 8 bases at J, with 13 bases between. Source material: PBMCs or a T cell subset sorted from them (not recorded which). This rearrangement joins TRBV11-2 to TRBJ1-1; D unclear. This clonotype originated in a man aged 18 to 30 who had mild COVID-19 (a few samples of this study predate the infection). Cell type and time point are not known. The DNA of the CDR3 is TGTGCCAGCAGAAGATTGACCCCCGAAGCTTTCTTT. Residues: CASRRLTPEAFF.